These 5 T cell receptor beta chains came from one sample sequenced in a study of blood T cell repertoires in COVID-19. Profiled with immunoSEQ multiplex PCR; TCRdb holds only in-frame clones, not every one. Here the sample spans approximately 300,000 clones, around 85% being singletons. Material for sequencing was PBMCs or T cells enriched from blood (not recorded which). Every receptor here comes from a woman aged 25 to 39 who had recovered from COVID-19.

The rearrangement links TRBV27 to TRBJ2-3; weak D call: TRBD2 (6 bases). The CDR3 consists of 14 residues. The V end lost 2 bases, the J end lost 3 bases, and 9 bases lay between the germline ends. Germline CDR1 is MNHEY and CDR2 is SMNVEV (reference sequence). CDR3 in DNA: TGTGCCAGCAGTTTAAGCGGGCCGACAGATACGCAGTATTTT. This encodes CASSLSGPTDTQYF.

This clone was seen a single time. The DNA for the CDR3 is TGTGCCAGCAGTTTTGGGGCGGGAGTAAAGGACGAGCAGTACTTC. The encoded protein is CASSFGAGVKDEQYF. V usage is TRBV28 and J usage is TRBJ2-7; the match to TRBD2 covers 7 bases. The CDR3 runs 15 residues. The germline V gene has CDR1 MDHEN and CDR2 SYDVKM. V dropped 3 bases and J dropped 5; count of bases not matched to a gene: 10. Variable domain in full (rest from reference TRBV28 and TRBJ2-7): DVKVTQSSRYLVKRTGEKVFLECVQDMDHENMFWYRQDPGLGLRLIYFSYDVKMKEKGDIPEGYSVSREKKERFSLILESASTNQTSMYLCASSFGAGVKDEQYFGPGTRLTVT.

The V gene is TRBV4-1, the J gene TRBJ2-5; a weak D match, TRBD2 (5 bases). This CDR3 spans 14 amino acids. Germline V gives CDR1 MGHRA, CDR2 YSYEKL. Trimming removed 0 bases at V and 2 bases at J, with 7 bases between. CDR3 sequence reads: CASSQETGQETQYF. The DNA of the CDR3 is TGCGCCAGCAGCCAAGAAACGGGACAAGAGACCCAGTACTTC.

The chain joins TRBV5-1 to TRBJ2-1; TRBD2 agrees at 7 bases. V lost 0 bases to trimming and J lost 6 bases; unmatched junction nucleotides: 9. Germline CDR1 reads SGHRS; CDR2 reads YFSETQ. The CDR3 is 16 residues long. The CDR3 here is CASSLDPGSGGNEQFF. CDR3 DNA: TGCGCCAGCAGCTTGGATCCAGGGTCGGGGGGCAATGAGCAGTTCTTC.

The V gene is TRBV7-7, the J gene TRBJ2-3; a possible D gene is TRBD1 (6 bases). The CDR3 length is 15 residues. Germline V gives CDR1 SSHAT, CDR2 FNYEAQ (reference sequence). V lost 5 bases and J 1 base, leaving 13 bases between the germline ends. CDR3 in amino acids: CASSESGARTDTQYF. The CDR3 DNA reads TGTGCCAGCAGCGAGTCAGGGGCCCGCACAGATACGCAGTATTTT.